This paragraph covers one T cell receptor beta chain sequence. The data belong to a study of blood T cell repertoires in COVID-19. Study at large: Material from acute and convalescent COVID-19 was sourced from the United States, Italy and Spain.

This table comes from immunoSEQ multiplex PCR, and its TCRdb copy is limited to in-frame clones, with some not included. The sample contains 200,000 to 300,000 clones, about 87% of which appear only once. The CDR3 runs 13 residues. V shed 0 bases and J shed 6 bases, with 9 bases lying between them. Material: peripheral blood. The rearrangement links TRBV12-3 or TRBV12-4 to TRBJ2-7, with D maybe TRBD2 (6 bases). The sequence was obtained from a man aged 60-69 years who had recovered from COVID-19. The CDR3 region has the DNA TGTGCCAGCAGTTTAGCCGGGGGTTTCGAGCAGTACTTC. Translation gives CASSLAGGFEQYF.